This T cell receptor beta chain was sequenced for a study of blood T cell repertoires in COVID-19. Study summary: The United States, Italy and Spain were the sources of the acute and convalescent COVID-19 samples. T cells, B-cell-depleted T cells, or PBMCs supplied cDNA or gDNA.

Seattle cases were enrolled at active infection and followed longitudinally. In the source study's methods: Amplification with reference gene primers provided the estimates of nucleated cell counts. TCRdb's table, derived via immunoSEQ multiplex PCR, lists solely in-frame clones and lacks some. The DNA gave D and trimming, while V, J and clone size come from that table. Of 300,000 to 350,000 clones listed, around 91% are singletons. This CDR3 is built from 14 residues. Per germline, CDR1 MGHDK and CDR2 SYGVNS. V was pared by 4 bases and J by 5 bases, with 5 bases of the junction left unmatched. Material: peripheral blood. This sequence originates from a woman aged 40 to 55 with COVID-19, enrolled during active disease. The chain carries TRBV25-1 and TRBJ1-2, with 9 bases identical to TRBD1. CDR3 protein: CASSATGTGYGYTF. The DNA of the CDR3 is TGTGCCAGCAGTGCCACCGGGACAGGGTATGGCTACACCTTC.